This section outlines one TCR beta chain sequence together with its context. Germline loops: CDR1 PRHDT, CDR2 FYEKMQ (reference sequence). This CDR3 contains 18 residues. V gave up 4 bases and J gave up 4 bases; unmatched junction bases: 15. The data were taken from a study of cytomegalovirus exposure and HLA in healthy donors. The PCR employed 60 Vbeta primers together with 13 Jbeta primers. The method was immunoSEQ multiplex PCR; TCRdb's version includes in-frame clones alone and lacks a portion of them. The sample lists 150,000 to 200,000 clones, approximately 81% seen once, with 1% in the top ten.

The rearrangement joins TRBV13 to TRBJ2-1, with 8 positions matching TRBD1. This TCR was sampled from a boy aged 2 to 10 in good health and CMV-seronegative. Material for sequencing was PBMCs. This chain's CDR3 is CASSSVSTDRVGYNEQFF. CDR3 nucleotides: TGTGCCAGCAGCTCCGTATCCACGGACAGGGTGGGGTACAATGAGCAGTTCTTC.